This T cell receptor (beta chain) emerged from a study of blood T cell repertoires in COVID-19 (dated by TCRdb to about 2020). Regarding the complete study: Samples from collaborators originated in the United States, Italy and Spain and spanned both the acute and convalescent phases of COVID-19. The prospective study material was composed of cDNA or gDNA derived from T cells, B-cell-depleted T cells, or PBMCs. A freely available public database, intended as a resource for researchers studying the immune response to SARS-CoV-2, is where the repertoires were released. Where HLA class I and class II types were available, the types were taken from metadata supplied by the sample provider, not from assay-based typing. A de-identified subject ID, COVID-19 status, age in years and sex were almost always included in the sample metadata. Samples were obtained from the ongoing ImmuneRACE study (first 160 participants) and from about 1,300 subjects provided by 6 global collaborators. Deeply sampled blood TCRbeta repertoires from subjects exposed to, actively infected with, or recovered from COVID-19 were included in the dataset.

Concerning this clone itself: Its specific antigen is unknown. Per-base qualities were not stored, and no clone one base away is much larger.

The investigation overall reported the following: The quantity of clinical and demographic metadata differed by source and by participant and was supplied without curation.

TCRbeta CDR3 regions were amplified from genomic DNA by means of the immunoSEQ Assay, a bias-controlled multiplex PCR. In the original analysis: The number of nucleated cells in each sample was estimated from the amplification of reference gene primers within the assay. To quantify the absolute abundance of each unique TCRbeta CDR3 rearrangement, sequence reads were collapsed and filtered. For each sample, productive Simpson clonality was calculated by taking the square root of Simpson's diversity index across productive rearrangements. Entries here come from immuneACCESS through TCRdb and include only in-frame sequences with V and J called. Some clones fail to appear in such tables; in the studies checked, an unresolved V gene covers under half of the shortfall, and the cause of the remainder is unknown. D and trimming were read from the DNA, whereas the V and J calls and clone size are those reported in that table. The sample records 100,000 to 150,000 clones, roughly four fifths of which are singletons. About 18% of the sample comes from the top ten.

V is cut back by 6 bases and J by 6 bases, with 12 bases in the junction unmatched. Sequences MRHNA (CDR1) and SNTAGT (CDR2) are obtained from the germline V gene. The CDR3, cysteine through phenylalanine, is 15 amino acids long. Left in the record is the CDR3 DNA by itself, 45 bases read in frame from the first base. At one collaborating source in Seattle, patients were enrolled during active infection and were followed longitudinally through the course of disease. The collaborating institutions used their own protocols to collect whole blood in K2EDTA tubes. Collaborator samples were shipped for TCRbeta analysis as frozen whole blood, isolated PBMCs, or DNA extracted from either sample type.

The sample was peripheral blood. The chain links TRBV6-4 with TRBJ1-2; 8 bases in the junction line up with TRBD1. This TCR was sampled from a man aged 25 to 40 with COVID-19, enrolled during active disease. This receptor carries the CDR3 CASSDPSTGVDGYTF. The nucleotide sequence is TGTGCCAGCAGCGACCCTTCGACAGGGGTTGATGGCTACACCTTC.